Sequencing of this T cell receptor (beta chain) was carried out in a study of T cell repertoires in cytomegalovirus infection (dated by TCRdb to 2018 to 2020). Background on the whole study: Because public TCR beta signatures pointed to carriage of CMV infection together with the matching HLA type, the HLA type of each donor mattered for the analysis.

The instrument given in TCRdb is Illumina HiSeq 1500. TCRdb handled the public reads itself, with Q25 trimming in fastp and clone calling in MiXCR, and kept productive beta chains. Duplicate CDR3 protein sequences are folded into a single record with the most common DNA and genes. The sample has around 630,000 distinct CDR3 sequences on record, 20% to 25% of them singletons. The ten largest clones represent less than 10% of the sample. The CDR3 holds 13 amino acids from the cysteine to the phenylalanine. The DNA shown is the 39-base CDR3, in frame from base 1. Looking up the germline V gene yields CDR1 SGHTA and CDR2 FQGNSA. The V end loses 3 bases and the J end loses 2 bases, and a stretch of 8 bases separates them. This clonotype has a count of ten or more. This clone's antigen is unknown. Per-nucleotide qualities are absent, and no much larger clonotype sits a single base away. General conclusions and limits of the study: Cumulative frequency of public TCR beta family members discriminated carriers of CMV infection plus the relevant HLA type in this cohort and an independent approximately 350-donor cohort. In the ex vivo response, HLA-C-restricted CMV-specific TCR beta clonotypes were dominant, and in two of eight donors the single most frequent clonotype came from this HLA-C-restricted group.

The chain is made from TRBV7-2 and TRBJ2-7; confidence is insufficient to name the D gene. The source of this sequence is a human donor in good health (CMV status not recorded). Some clones in this sample may be carry-over from other donors' samples. Specimen: CD8+ T cells from PBMCs. The nucleotide sequence is given as TGTGCCAGCAGCTTTGCCGGAGCCTACGAGCAGTACTTC. The encoded protein is CASSFAGAYEQYF.